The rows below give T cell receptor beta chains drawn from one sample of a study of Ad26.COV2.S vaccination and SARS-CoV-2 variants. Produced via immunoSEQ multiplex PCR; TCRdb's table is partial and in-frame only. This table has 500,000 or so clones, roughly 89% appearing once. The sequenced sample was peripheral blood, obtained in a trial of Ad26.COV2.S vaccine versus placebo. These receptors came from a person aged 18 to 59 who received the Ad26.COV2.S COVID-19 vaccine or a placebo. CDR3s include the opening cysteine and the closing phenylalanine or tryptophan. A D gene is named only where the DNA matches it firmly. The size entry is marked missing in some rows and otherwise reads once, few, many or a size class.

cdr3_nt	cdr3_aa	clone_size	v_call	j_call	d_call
TGTGCCAGCAGCTTAAGAACCGGGACAAGCACTCAGCCCCAGCATTTT	CASSLRTGTSTQPQHF	-	TRBV5-4	TRBJ1-5	-
TGTGCCAGCAGTGAGACACCGGGACAGGGAACAGGAACTAATGAAAAACTGTTTTTT	CASSETPGQGTGTNEKLFF	-	TRBV2	TRBJ1-4	TRBD1
TGCGCCAGCAGCTTGGGGACAGGCGATTCACCCCTCCACTTT	CASSLGTGDSPLHF	-	TRBV5-1	TRBJ1-6	TRBD1
TGTGCCAGCAGCTTATCGCCACAGACTACTGGGACCTTC	CASSLSPQTTGTF	-	TRBV7-2	TRBJ1-2	-
TGTGCCAGCAGCTTGTTTCGGGGTAGAGATGAAAAACTGTTTTTT	CASSLFRGRDEKLFF	-	TRBV5-6	TRBJ1-4	-
TGTGCCAGCAGTTACTCGAGGGGCAGCAATCAGCCCCAGCATTTT	CASSYSRGSNQPQHF	-	TRBV6-6	TRBJ1-5	-
TGTGCCAGCAGTTTATATTGGGACGGGAAAAATCAGCCCCAGCATTTT	CASSLYWDGKNQPQHF	-	TRBV28	TRBJ1-5	-
TGTGCCAGTAGTATTCGTCCAGGTGACAGGGCTCGTCGTGATGGCTACACCTTC	CASSIRPGDRARRDGYTF	once	TRBV19	TRBJ1-2	TRBD1
TGTGCCAGCATTCGACAGGGGGCAAACCTGGAGACCCAGTACTTC	CASIRQGANLETQYF	-	TRBV2	TRBJ2-5	TRBD1
TGTGCCAGCAGCGACGCCGTTGGGGCAAACACCATATATTTT	CASSDAVGANTIYF	-	TRBV9	TRBJ1-3	-
TGTGCCAGCAGTGCGAGGCGGGGATTCGGCACAGATACGCAGTATTTT	CASSARRGFGTDTQYF	-	TRBV2	TRBJ2-3	-
TGTGCCAGCAGCTTAGGACGGTACAATGAGCAGTTCTTC	CASSLGRYNEQFF	-	TRBV11-3	TRBJ2-1	-
TGTGCCAGCAGCCCAAACAGGGGATCCGGAAACACCATATATTTT	CASSPNRGSGNTIYF	-	TRBV7-3	TRBJ1-3	TRBD1
TGTGCCAGCAACCCCCCATGGACCGAAGAGACCCAGTACTTC	CASNPPWTEETQYF	-	TRBV11-3	TRBJ2-5	-
TGTGCCAGGGACCTGGACACTGAAGCTTTCTTT	CARDLDTEAFF	-	TRBV2	TRBJ1-1	-
TGCGCCAGCAGCTTGGACCCCAGGAAGACCCAGTACTTC	CASSLDPRKTQYF	-	TRBV5-1	TRBJ2-5	-
TGTGCCAGCAGTCACAAGGACAGGTCCCTCAATCAGCCCCAGCATTTT	CASSHKDRSLNQPQHF	-	TRBV6-2/TRBV6-3	TRBJ1-5	TRBD1
TGTGCCACCAGTGATTTTGGAGGGGGTGACACAGATACGCAGTATTTT	CATSDFGGGDTDTQYF	-	TRBV24-1	TRBJ2-3	-
TGCGCCAGCAGCCAGCCACCCCTTATCCGCAACGGAGGAGAAAAACTGTTTTTT	CASSQPPLIRNGGEKLFF	-	TRBV4-1	TRBJ1-4	-
TGTGCCAGCAGTGACTCCACGAATGGCTACACCTTC	CASSDSTNGYTF	-	TRBV6-4	TRBJ1-2	-
TGTGCCATCAGTGGGACAACGAACACCGGGGAGCTGTTTTTT	CAISGTTNTGELFF	-	TRBV10-3	TRBJ2-2	-
TGCGCCAGCAGCCAACGACTAGCGGGAGGTCAAGAGACCCAGTACTTC	CASSQRLAGGQETQYF	-	TRBV4-1	TRBJ2-5	TRBD2
TGTGCCAGTAGTATAGATGGGGGCGGCCAGCCCCAGCATTTT	CASSIDGGGQPQHF	-	TRBV19	TRBJ1-5	-
TGTGCCAGCAGCCAAAAAGATTTACCAGGGCGGGTCGGGGAGCTGTTTTTT	CASSQKDLPGRVGELFF	once	TRBV3-1/TRBV3-2	TRBJ2-2	-
TGTGCCAGTAGCCCGTGGGAGGGTTTCACCGGGGAGCTGTTTTTT	CASSPWEGFTGELFF	-	TRBV19	TRBJ2-2	TRBD2
TGTGCCAGCAGCTTCGGACATGGGGGGGACACTGAAGCTTTCTTT	CASSFGHGGDTEAFF	-	TRBV11-3	TRBJ1-1	-
TGTGCCAGCAGCTTAGGGGGCGGCGACGAGCAGTACTTC	CASSLGGGDEQYF	-	TRBV11-3	TRBJ2-7	-
TGTGCCAGCAGCTTAGATCGGTCCGGGCTGGGGTATAATTCACCCCTCCACTTT	CASSLDRSGLGYNSPLHF	-	TRBV11-2	TRBJ1-6	-
TGTGCCATCAGTGAGTTAATCTCTGGAAACACCATATATTTT	CAISELISGNTIYF	-	TRBV10-3	TRBJ1-3	-
TGTGCCAGCAGCTTAGCCCTAGGACAGGGGTATGGCTATGGCTACACCTTC	CASSLALGQGYGYGYTF	few	TRBV7-2	TRBJ1-2	TRBD1
TGTGCCAGCGTATTCTCGGGCGGTGGGAACACTGAAGCTTTCTTT	CASVFSGGGNTEAFF	-	TRBV5-4	TRBJ1-1	-
TGTGCCAGTAGTCAGGACAGGGTTCCTAATTCACCCCTCCACTTT	CASSQDRVPNSPLHF	-	TRBV19	TRBJ1-6	TRBD1
TGCGCCAGCAGCCAAGCTGCGGGACAGGTCTATGGCTACACCTTC	CASSQAAGQVYGYTF	once	TRBV4-1	TRBJ1-2	TRBD1
TGTGCCAGCAGTTTGGTGAGCAGCACAGATACGCAGTATTTT	CASSLVSSTDTQYF	-	TRBV28	TRBJ2-3	-
TGCGCCAGCAGTTGGGGGAGCTCTGAAGCTTTCTTT	CASSWGSSEAFF	-	TRBV5-1	TRBJ1-1	-
TGTGCCAGCAGTTCGAGGCATGGGAGCAGCCTACTCTTT	CASSSRHGSSLLF	-	TRBV6-5	TRBJ1-1	-
TGTGCCAGCAGCTTAGGGGCCGGGGTCGGAAACACCATATATTTT	CASSLGAGVGNTIYF	once	TRBV7-8	TRBJ1-3	-
TGTGCCAGTAGCCTTGACAGGGACTACGAGCAGTACTTC	CASSLDRDYEQYF	-	TRBV19	TRBJ2-7	TRBD1